This T cell receptor (beta chain) was sequenced in a study of blood T cell repertoires in COVID-19. Only in-frame clones appear in the TCRdb table, and some are missing; sequencing was by immunoSEQ multiplex PCR. The sample lists 400,000 to 450,000 clones; roughly 91% were seen once. V lost 0 bases and J 0 bases, leaving 7 bases between the germline ends. The CDR3 extends over 15 amino acids. Germline assignment: CDR1 SGHNT and CDR2 YYREEE (reference sequence). Details on this clone: The sample holds other DNA sequences that translate to the same CDR3.

Specimen: PBMCs or T cells enriched from blood (not recorded which). The rearrangement uses TRBV5-4 and TRBJ1-5; D not certain. The source is a man aged 18 to 30 who had recovered from COVID-19. CDR3 nucleotide sequence: TGTGCCAGCAGCTTGGACGGAGATAGCAATCAGCCCCAGCATTTT. The encoded protein is CASSLDGDSNQPQHF.